Listed below are T cell receptor beta chains from one sample, sequenced in a study of blood T cell repertoires in COVID-19. Clones were sequenced by immunoSEQ multiplex PCR, and TCRdb holds only the in-frame ones, with some missing. The data contain 180,000 or so clones, 84% of them singletons. Specimen: peripheral blood. These receptors came from a human donor with acute or convalescent COVID-19. The donor label of this sample is uncertain. The CDR3 runs from the conserved cysteine through the conserved F or W. The D gene is left open where the match is weak. Some rows have no size entry. The others give once, few or many, or a class for an expanded clone.

D,J,size,V,DNA,CDR3
NA,TRBJ1-1,NA,TRBV12-3/TRBV12-4,TGTGCCAGCAGTTTCGAAGCAGGGAAAGCTTTCTTT,CASSFEAGKAFF
TRBD1,TRBJ1-1,NA,TRBV19,TGTGCCAGTAGTAAAAGACAGGGGGCGGGTGAAGCTTTCTTT,CASSKRQGAGEAFF
NA,TRBJ2-5,NA,TRBV5-5,TGTGCCAGCAGCAGCCGGGGACACACACAAGAGACCCAGTACTTC,CASSSRGHTQETQYF
NA,TRBJ2-1,NA,TRBV11-3,TGTGCCAGCAGCTCGGGTAAGATCGACAATGAGCAGTTCTTC,CASSSGKIDNEQFF
TRBD1,TRBJ1-4,NA,TRBV6-5,TGTGCCAGCCTCCCAGGGGGAGCAACTAATGAAAAACTGTTTTTT,CASLPGGATNEKLFF
TRBD1,TRBJ1-1,NA,TRBV6-5,TGTGCCAGCAGTTGGGACAGAGTGAACACTGAAGCTTTCTTT,CASSWDRVNTEAFF
NA,TRBJ2-1,once,TRBV6-1,TGTGCCAGCAGTGAACCCCGTGAGCAGTTCTTC,CASSEPREQFF
NA,TRBJ1-4,NA,TRBV5-4,TGTGCCAGCAGCTCGCGCCCGAGGGCAGCAACTAATGAAAAACTGTTTTTT,CASSSRPRAATNEKLFF
NA,TRBJ1-5,NA,TRBV30,TGTGCCTGGAGTGTCGAGGGAGATCAGCCCCAGCATTTT,CAWSVEGDQPQHF
NA,TRBJ2-1,once,TRBV6-6,TGTGCCAGCTCGGGAAACTACAATGAGCAGTTCTTC,CASSGNYNEQFF
TRBD2,TRBJ2-5,NA,TRBV14,TGTGCCAGCAGCCTCATAGCGGGACGTTCGCGAGAGACCCAGTACTTC,CASSLIAGRSRETQYF
TRBD2,TRBJ2-4,few,TRBV11-2,TGTGCCAGCAGCTCAAGACTAGCGGGAAACATTCAGTACTTC,CASSSRLAGNIQYF
NA,TRBJ2-5,NA,TRBV7-3,TGTGCCAGCAGCTCGGACAGACAAGAGACCCAGTACTTC,CASSSDRQETQYF
NA,TRBJ2-2,NA,TRBV5-1,TGCGCCAGCAGCTTGACCGGGTCGCGCACCGGGGAGCTGTTTTTT,CASSLTGSRTGELFF
TRBD1,TRBJ1-4,NA,TRBV23-1,TGCGCCAGCAGTCAATCGGCAGGGGGCATGAGTAATGAAAAACTGTTTTTT,CASSQSAGGMSNEKLFF
NA,TRBJ1-2,NA,TRBV6-5,TGTGCCAGCAGGGTAACAGGGAATGGTGGCTACACCTTC,CASRVTGNGGYTF
NA,TRBJ2-7,NA,TRBV9,TGTGCCAGCAGCGTTCCGGGACACCTATCCTCCTACGAGCAGTACTTC,CASSVPGHLSSYEQYF
NA,TRBJ1-2,NA,TRBV18,TGTGCCAGCTCACCACCGGGAAAGGGGTCGAGAGATGGCTACACCTTC,CASSPPGKGSRDGYTF
TRBD1,TRBJ1-2,NA,TRBV2,TGTGCCAGCAGTGCCAGGGGGCCCGGCTATGGCTACACCTTC,CASSARGPGYGYTF
NA,TRBJ1-2,NA,TRBV5-1,TGCGCCAGCAGCGTGGACAGCCCCTCCTATGGCTACACCTTC,CASSVDSPSYGYTF
NA,TRBJ1-2,once,TRBV18,TGTGCCAGCTCACCGGCAGGGGAGAACTATGGCTACACCTTC,CASSPAGENYGYTF
TRBD2,TRBJ2-5,NA,TRBV3-1/TRBV3-2,TGTGCCAGCAGCCAACCGGGACTAGCGGGGCAAGAGACCCAGTACTTC,CASSQPGLAGQETQYF
NA,TRBJ2-5,NA,TRBV3-1/TRBV3-2,TGTGCCAGCAGCCGGAGCTTCCCGAAGACCCAGTACTTC,CASSRSFPKTQYF
NA,TRBJ2-7,NA,TRBV20-1,TGCAGTGTTGAGGGGGACCACGAGCAGTACTTC,CSVEGDHEQYF
TRBD1,TRBJ1-1,once,TRBV5-6,TGTGCCAGCAGTGTACAGGGGATCAACACTGAAGCTTTCTTT,CASSVQGINTEAFF
TRBD2,TRBJ2-1,NA,TRBV7-3,TGTGCCAGCAGCTCGCTAGCGGGGGGAGGGCATGAGCAGTTCTTC,CASSSLAGGGHEQFF
TRBD2,TRBJ2-5,NA,TRBV27,TGTGCCAGCAGTTTAAGTTGGACAGGTGGACTAGCGGGAAAGCGAGAGACCCAGTACTTC,CASSLSWTGGLAGKRETQYF
NA,TRBJ1-2,NA,TRBV3-1/TRBV3-2,TGTGCCAGCAGTCGGGAAAACGGCTACACCTTC,CASSRENGYTF
NA,TRBJ1-2,NA,TRBV20-1,TGCAGTGCTAGTGAGAGGAGCACTTCCTATGGCTACACCTTC,CSASERSTSYGYTF
TRBD2,TRBJ2-1,NA,TRBV28,TGTGCCAGCAGTCCACCTAGCGGAGCCTACAATGAGCAGTTCTTC,CASSPPSGAYNEQFF
TRBD1,TRBJ1-3,NA,TRBV7-2,TGTGCCAGCAGCCCGTCCCCCTTCAGGGGGCCCGGAAACACCATATATTTT,CASSPSPFRGPGNTIYF
TRBD1,TRBJ2-7,NA,TRBV2,TGTGCCAGCATGTTGCCGACGACAGGGCTCTCCTACGAGCAGTACTTC,CASMLPTTGLSYEQYF
TRBD2,TRBJ2-1,NA,TRBV28,TGTGCCAGCAGTTTCGGGCTAGCGGGAGCGCCTAGGGTTGAGCAGTTCTTC,CASSFGLAGAPRVEQFF
TRBD1,TRBJ2-2,NA,TRBV2,TGTGCCAGCAAGGGGACAGGGGAAACCGGGGAGCTGTTTTTT,CASKGTGETGELFF
TRBD1,TRBJ1-5,NA,TRBV6-1,TGTGCCAGCAGGCACAACTCCGACAGGGAGCCCCAGCATTTT,CASRHNSDREPQHF
TRBD2,TRBJ2-3,NA,TRBV4-1,TGCGCCAGCAGCCAAGAGCCGACCGCGGGGGTGGATACGCAGTATTTT,CASSQEPTAGVDTQYF
TRBD1,TRBJ1-6,NA,TRBV2,TGTGCCAGCAGTGTGACAGGGGGGAATTCACCCCTCCACTTT,CASSVTGGNSPLHF
TRBD1,TRBJ2-7,NA,TRBV27,TGTGCCAGCACGTCGCTGGACAGGATTGGGACCTACGAGCAGTACTTC,CASTSLDRIGTYEQYF
NA,TRBJ1-1,NA,TRBV19,TGTGCCAGTAGTACTCCCCGACAGACTAACACTGAAGCTTTCTTT,CASSTPRQTNTEAFF
NA,TRBJ2-1,NA,TRBV19,TGTGCCAGTTCCTCCGATAGCGGTCCCTACAATGAGCAGTTCTTC,CASSSDSGPYNEQFF
TRBD2,TRBJ2-7,NA,TRBV5-3,TGTGCCAGAAGCTTGCCAACTAGCGGGGATAGATACGAGCAGTACTTC,CARSLPTSGDRYEQYF
NA,TRBJ2-3,NA,TRBV9,TGTGCCAGCAGCGTACGTCAGGGTGACACAGATACGCAGTATTTT,CASSVRQGDTDTQYF
TRBD2,TRBJ2-1,NA,TRBV2,TGTGCCAGCCGGACCGGGACTAGCCCCAACGGTGAGCAGTTCTTC,CASRTGTSPNGEQFF
NA,TRBJ1-6,NA,TRBV6-5,TGTGCCAGCAGTTACGGACCGCAGGGGCGAGATTCACCCCTCCACTTT,CASSYGPQGRDSPLHF
NA,TRBJ2-3,many,TRBV11-2,TGTGCCAGCAGCAGTAGCCCGGGCACAGATACGCAGTATTTT,CASSSSPGTDTQYF
NA,TRBJ1-1,NA,TRBV30,TGTGCCTGGAGTGTACGTGGCAGGGGAAACACTGAAGCTTTCTTT,CAWSVRGRGNTEAFF
TRBD1,TRBJ2-1,NA,TRBV5-4,TGTGCCAGCAGCCAGCAGGGGACAGGACACAATGAGCAGTTCTTC,CASSQQGTGHNEQFF
NA,TRBJ2-2,NA,TRBV12-5,TGTGCTAGTGGTTTGGTAACAGGAGCTACCGGGGAGCTGTTTTTT,CASGLVTGATGELFF
TRBD2,TRBJ2-5,NA,TRBV30,TGTGCCTGCGGGGAAGGCGGGGGGGGGAGGGAGACCCAGTACTTC,CACGEGGGGRETQYF
NA,TRBJ1-1,NA,TRBV18,TGTGCCAGCTCCACGGCGGGCAGTTTGAACACTGAAGCTTTCTTT,CASSTAGSLNTEAFF
NA,TRBJ1-2,NA,TRBV3-1/TRBV3-2,TGTGCCAGCAGCCAAGACCCGGGTTCGGGGTATGGCTACACCTTC,CASSQDPGSGYGYTF
NA,TRBJ2-5,once,TRBV11-1,TGTGCCAGCAGCTTACAGGGCCAAGAGACCCAGTACTTC,CASSLQGQETQYF
TRBD2,TRBJ2-1,NA,TRBV5-1,TGCGCCAGCAGCCTGCTACTAGCGGGAGGGCCGAATGAGCAGTTCTTC,CASSLLLAGGPNEQFF
NA,TRBJ1-2,NA,TRBV29-1,TGCAGCGTTGAAGGAACCGACAGGCTCGGCTACACCTTC,CSVEGTDRLGYTF
NA,TRBJ1-2,NA,TRBV19,TGTGCCAGTAGTATAGATCATAAAGTCTATCCAGGCTATGGCTACACCTTC,CASSIDHKVYPGYGYTF
NA,TRBJ1-2,NA,TRBV6-5,TGTGCCAGCAGTTACCGCCCCGACAGGAACTATGGCTACACCTTC,CASSYRPDRNYGYTF
NA,TRBJ1-4,NA,TRBV7-9,TGTGCCAGCAATGAGGGTCAAAATGAAAAACTGTTTTTT,CASNEGQNEKLFF
TRBD1,TRBJ2-2,NA,TRBV5-1,TGCGCCAGCAGCTTAATGAGGACAGGGAACACCGGGGAGCTGTTTTTT,CASSLMRTGNTGELFF
NA,TRBJ1-1,NA,TRBV7-3,TGTGCCAGCAGCTCCAGGGAAGGCCAGGAAGCTTTCTTT,CASSSREGQEAFF